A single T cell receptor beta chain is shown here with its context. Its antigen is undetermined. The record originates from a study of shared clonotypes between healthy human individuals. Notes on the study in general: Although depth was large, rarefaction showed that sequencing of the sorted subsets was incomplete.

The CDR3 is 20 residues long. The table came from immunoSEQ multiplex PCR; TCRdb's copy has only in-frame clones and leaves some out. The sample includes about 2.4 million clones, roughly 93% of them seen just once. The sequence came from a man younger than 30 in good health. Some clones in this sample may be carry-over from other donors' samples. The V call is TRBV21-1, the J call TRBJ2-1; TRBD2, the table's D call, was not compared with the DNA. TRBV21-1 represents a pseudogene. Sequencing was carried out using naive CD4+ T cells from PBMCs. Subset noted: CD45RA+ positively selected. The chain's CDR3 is CASSNVPRHEVAGPAVEQFF. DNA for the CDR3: TGTGCCAGCAGCAACGTACCGCGCCATGAGGTTGCGGGCCCCGCCGTGGAGCAGTTCTTC.